Below, 18 T cell receptor beta chains from the same sample are listed, as sequenced in a study of shared clonotypes between healthy human individuals. TCRdb's table, derived via immunoSEQ multiplex PCR, lists solely in-frame clones and lacks some. The profile shows some 240,000 clones, 65% to 70% of them singletons. What was sequenced was memory CD4+ T cells sorted from blood. This sample's subset: CD45RA-negative fraction. These receptors all stem from a man aged 25 to 40 in good health.

The V and J genes are TRBV19 and TRBJ2-4; no firm D call. V was shortened by 0 bases and J by 0 bases, with 12 bases between the two germline ends. Germline V gives CDR1 LNHDA, CDR2 SQIVND (reference sequence). CDR3 length: 17 residues. The CDR3: CASSIDQSVLAKNIQYF. The CDR3 DNA reads as TGTGCCAGTAGTATAGATCAGTCGGTACTAGCCAAAAACATTCAGTACTTC.

As concerns this clone: The same CDR3 is also encoded by other DNA sequences in this sample. The CDR3 here is CASSLDRALYGYTF. CDR3 coding DNA: TGTGCCAGCAGCCTTGACAGGGCATTATATGGCTACACCTTC. The chain couples TRBV5-6 to TRBJ1-2, with TRBD1 matching 7 bases. The CDR3 runs 14 residues. CDR1 is SGHDT and CDR2 is YYEEEE in the germline V gene. Trimming took 4 bases from V and 5 from J; bases not matched to a gene: 8.

In this sample, this clone turned up once. V is TRBV11-2 and J is TRBJ2-2, with 7 nucleotides matching TRBD2. Germline V gene data show CDR1 as SGHAT and CDR2 as FQNNGV. CDR3 length: 16 residues. V shed 0 bases and J 7 bases; nucleotides not matched to a gene: 8. The CDR3 here is CASSLDMASGYGELFF. The DNA of the CDR3 is TGTGCCAGCAGCTTAGACATGGCTAGCGGATACGGGGAGCTGTTTTTT.

The chain couples TRBV2 to TRBJ1-1; no firm D call. CDR3 length: 13 amino acids. Germline values: CDR1 SNHLY, CDR2 FYNNEI. V shed 5 bases and J shed 0 bases, with 7 bases lying between them. The CDR3 loop is CASSLGMNTEAFF. CDR3 DNA sequence: TGTGCCAGCAGTCTAGGCATGAACACTGAAGCTTTCTTT. Variable domain in full (rest from reference TRBV2 and TRBJ1-1): EPEVTQTPSHQVTQMGQEVILRCVPISNHLYFYWYRQILGQKVEFLVSFYNNEISEKSEIFDDQFSVERPDGSNFTLKIRSTKLEDSAMYFCASSLGMNTEAFFGQGTRLTVV.

The chain uses TRBV10-3 and TRBJ2-3; TRBD2 matches at 8 bases. The CDR3 contains 15 residues. CDR1 ENHRY and CDR2 SYGVKD come from the germline V gene. With V trimmed by 3 bases and J by 0 bases, 2 bases remained unmatched. The CDR3: CAISDPSGSTDTQYF. The CDR3 nucleotides read TGTGCCATCAGTGACCCTAGCGGGAGCACAGATACGCAGTATTTT.

This clone was detected only a few times. This rearrangement joins TRBV11-3 to TRBJ2-1; 8 bases match TRBD2. V lost 1 base and J lost 10; bases outside the gene matches: 12. This CDR3 has 16 amino acids. Germline V gives CDR1 SGHNT, CDR2 YENEEA. The CDR3 here is CASSLVGLAGLGEQFF. The CDR3 coding sequence is TGTGCCAGCAGCTTAGTGGGTTTAGCGGGGCTAGGGGAGCAGTTCTTC.

The V call is TRBV7-2, the J call TRBJ2-7; D may be TRBD2 (5 bases). The V end was cut by 1 base, the J end by 3 bases, with 13 bases between. CDR1 and CDR2 (germline): SGHTA, FQGNSA. The CDR3 consists of 15 residues. CDR3 sequence: CASSLVITGYYEQYF. In nucleotides, the CDR3 is TGTGCCAGCAGCTTAGTGATAACGGGGTACTACGAGCAGTACTTC.

J is TRBJ2-3 and V is TRBV2; 11 bases agree with TRBD2. The germline gives CDR1 SNHLY, CDR2 FYNNEI. The CDR3 covers 15 residues. The J segment lost 0 bases and the V segment lost 6 bases, leaving 2 bases of the junction unmatched. The CDR3 spells CASSGTSGSTDTQYF. The CDR3, as DNA: TGTGCCAGCAGCGGGACTAGCGGTAGCACAGATACGCAGTATTTT.

The chain combines TRBV19 with TRBJ2-5; TRBD1 aligns across 9 bases. The CDR3 contains 13 residues. Germline V gives CDR1 LNHDA, CDR2 SQIVND (reference sequence). V was clipped by 10 bases and J by 3 bases; unmatched bases: 6. CDR3 bases: TGTGCCACCGACAGGGGGACGGAAGAGACCCAGTACTTC. Translation gives CATDRGTEETQYF.

V and J are TRBV6-1 and TRBJ1-1; weak D call: TRBD1 (6 bases). This CDR3 has 17 residues. CDR1 and CDR2 (germline): MNHNS, SASEGT. V lost 0 bases and J 6 bases, leaving 20 bases between the germline ends. For the CDR3, the DNA is TGTGCCAGCAGTGAAGCGGGGGATCCACAGGGACGCTCTGAAGCTTTCTTT. As protein: CASSEAGDPQGRSEAFF.

The J gene is TRBJ2-1, the V gene TRBV10-3; maybe TRBD2 (6 bases). Between the trimmed V and J ends, which lost 6 bases and 3 bases, there was a span of 15 bases. The CDR3 contains 15 residues. Germline CDR1 reads ENHRY; CDR2 reads SYGVKD. The chain's CDR3 is CAISGTVGGYNEQFF. CDR3 DNA sequence: TGTGCCATCAGCGGGACGGTGGGGGGCTACAATGAGCAGTTCTTC.

This chain joins TRBV5-1 and TRBJ1-4; possible D gene TRBD1, 5 bases. Deletions cut 0 bases from V and 5 bases from J, with 11 bases between. CDR1 and CDR2 from the germline V gene are SGHRS and YFSETQ. This CDR3 comprises 15 residues. As DNA, the CDR3 is TGCGCCAGCAGCTTGGAGGTTGGGGGAAATGAAAAACTGTTTTTT. Translating gives CASSLEVGGNEKLFF.

This clone has ten or more counts. This chain links TRBV11-2 with TRBJ2-3, with D unclear. In germline, CDR1 is SGHAT, CDR2 FQNNGV. This CDR3 has 15 residues. V lost 6 bases, J lost 2 bases, and 15 bases lay in between. CDR3 region: CASRATLRTTDTQYF. The CDR3 nucleotides read TGTGCCAGCAGGGCTACCCTCAGGACCACAGATACGCAGTATTTT.

The chain recombines TRBV7-2 with TRBJ2-3, with TRBD2 identical over 10 bases. The CDR3 is 17 residues long. CDR1 is SGHTA, CDR2 FQGNSA, per germline. J was trimmed by 5 bases and V by 4 bases; bases with no gene match: 12. The DNA for the CDR3 is TGTGCCAGCAGCTCTGGACTAGCGGTGAATTTAGTAGATACGCAGTATTTT. Protein product: CASSSGLAVNLVDTQYF.

This clone has ten or more counts. V is TRBV5-8 and J is TRBJ2-7, with D tentatively TRBD1 or TRBD2 (5 bases each). Per the germline V gene, CDR1 is SGHTS and CDR2 is YDEGEE. With 0 bases removed from V and 2 bases from J, the gap between germline ends came to 18 bases. The CDR3 totals 17 residues. CDR3 loop: CASSLDFAGTGTYEQYF. CDR3 nucleotides: TGTGCCAGCAGCTTGGATTTCGCCGGGACGGGGACCTACGAGCAGTACTTC.

The chain employs TRBV7-2 and TRBJ2-3, with 10 bases matching TRBD2. The V gene end was trimmed by 1 base and the J gene end by 1 base; junction bases not matched to a gene: 8. CDR1 is SGHTA and CDR2 is FQGNSA in the germline V gene. The CDR3 sequence is 18 residues long. CDR3 bases: TGTGCCAGCAGCTTAGGAGCGGGAGGGGGATGGGGCACAGATACGCAGTATTTT. This sequence encodes CASSLGAGGGWGTDTQYF.

This clone turned up a few times. This rearrangement joins TRBV11-1 to TRBJ2-5; tentatively, D is TRBD2 (6 bases). Between the trimmed V and J ends, which lost 5 bases and 6 bases, there was a span of 22 bases. The CDR3 runs 16 residues. Germline V CDR1 and CDR2: SGHAT, FQDESV (reference sequence). The CDR3 spells CASSLGEVLAMKTQYF. CDR3 DNA sequence: TGTGCCAGCAGCCTGGGGGAGGTCCTGGCTATGAAGACCCAGTACTTC.

The rearrangement joins TRBV5-1 to TRBJ2-1, with D possibly matching TRBD1 (6 bases). CDR1 is SGHRS, CDR2 YFSETQ, per germline. Trimming left V 0 bases short and J 6 bases short, with 13 bases between. This CDR3 has 15 residues. The CDR3 loop is CASSLVQGVPNEQFF. DNA for the CDR3: TGCGCCAGCAGCTTGGTACAGGGAGTACCCAATGAGCAGTTCTTC.